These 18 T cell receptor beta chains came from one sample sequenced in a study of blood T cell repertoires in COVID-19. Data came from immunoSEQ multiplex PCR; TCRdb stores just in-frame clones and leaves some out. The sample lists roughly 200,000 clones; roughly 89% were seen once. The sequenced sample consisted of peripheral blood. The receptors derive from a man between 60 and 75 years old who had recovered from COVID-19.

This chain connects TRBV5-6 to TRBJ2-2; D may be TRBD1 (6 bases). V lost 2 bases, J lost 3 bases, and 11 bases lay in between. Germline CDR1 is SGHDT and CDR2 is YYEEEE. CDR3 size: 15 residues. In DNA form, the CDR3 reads TGTGCCAGCAGCTTTCGACAGGTGCACACCGGGGAGCTGTTTTTT. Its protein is CASSFRQVHTGELFF.

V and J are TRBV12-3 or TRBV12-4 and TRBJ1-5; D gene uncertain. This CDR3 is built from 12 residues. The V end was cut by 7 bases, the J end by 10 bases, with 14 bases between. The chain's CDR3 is CASKKLPGPQHF. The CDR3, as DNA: TGTGCCAGCAAAAAGCTACCAGGACCCCAGCATTTT.

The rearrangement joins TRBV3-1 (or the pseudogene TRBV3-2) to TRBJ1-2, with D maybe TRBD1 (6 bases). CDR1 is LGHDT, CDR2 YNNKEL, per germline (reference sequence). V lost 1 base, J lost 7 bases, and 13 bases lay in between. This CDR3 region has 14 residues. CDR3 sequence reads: CASSQVSRGGGYTF. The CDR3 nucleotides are TGTGCCAGCAGCCAAGTGTCCAGGGGCGGTGGCTACACCTTC.

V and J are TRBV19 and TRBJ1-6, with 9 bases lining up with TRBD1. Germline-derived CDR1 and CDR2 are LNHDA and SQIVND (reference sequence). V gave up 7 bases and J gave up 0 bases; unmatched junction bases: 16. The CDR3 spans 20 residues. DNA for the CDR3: TGTGCCAGTACCTTATTTGGGACAGGGAATGCGGCCTCCTATAATTCACCCCTCCACTTT. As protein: CASTLFGTGNAASYNSPLHF.

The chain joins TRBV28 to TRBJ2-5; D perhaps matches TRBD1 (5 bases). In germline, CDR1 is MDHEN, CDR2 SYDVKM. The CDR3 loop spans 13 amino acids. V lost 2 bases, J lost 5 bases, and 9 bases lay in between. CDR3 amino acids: CASSLTRAETQYF. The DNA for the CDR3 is TGTGCCAGCAGTTTAACCAGGGCTGAGACCCAGTACTTC.

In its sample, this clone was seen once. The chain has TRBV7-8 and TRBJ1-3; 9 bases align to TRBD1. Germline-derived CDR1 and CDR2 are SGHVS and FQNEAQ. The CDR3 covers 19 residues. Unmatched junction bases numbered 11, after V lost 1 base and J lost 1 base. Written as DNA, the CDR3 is TGTGCCAGCAGCTTAGAAAAACCCGGGACAGGGTTGTCTGGAAACACCATATATTTT. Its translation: CASSLEKPGTGLSGNTIYF. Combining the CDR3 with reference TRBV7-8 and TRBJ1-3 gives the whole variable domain GAGVSQSPRYKVAKRGQDVALRCDPISGHVSLFWYQQALGQGPEFLTYFQNEAQLDKSGLPSDRFFAERPEGSVSTLKIQRTQQEDSAVYLCASSLEKPGTGLSGNTIYFGEGSWLTVV.

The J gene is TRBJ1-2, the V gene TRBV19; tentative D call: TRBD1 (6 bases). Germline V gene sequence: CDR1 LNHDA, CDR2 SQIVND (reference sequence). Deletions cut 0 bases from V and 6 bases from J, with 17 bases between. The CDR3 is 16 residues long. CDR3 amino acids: CASSIEAWGLVDGYTF. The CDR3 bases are TGTGCCAGTAGTATAGAAGCCTGGGGGCTTGTCGATGGCTACACCTTC.

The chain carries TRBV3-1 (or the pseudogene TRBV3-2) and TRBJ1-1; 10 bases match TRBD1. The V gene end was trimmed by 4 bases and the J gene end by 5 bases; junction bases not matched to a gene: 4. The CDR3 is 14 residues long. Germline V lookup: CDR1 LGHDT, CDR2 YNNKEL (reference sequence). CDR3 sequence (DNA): TGTGCCAGCAGCCCGCGGGACAGGGGAACTGAAGCTTTCTTT. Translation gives CASSPRDRGTEAFF.

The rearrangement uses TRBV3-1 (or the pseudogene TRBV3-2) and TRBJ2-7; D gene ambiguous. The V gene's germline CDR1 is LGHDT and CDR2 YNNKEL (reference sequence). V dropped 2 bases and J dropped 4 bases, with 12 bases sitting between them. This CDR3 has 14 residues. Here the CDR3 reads CASSQSISSYEQYF. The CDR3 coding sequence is TGTGCCAGCAGCCAAAGCATATCCTCATACGAGCAGTACTTC.

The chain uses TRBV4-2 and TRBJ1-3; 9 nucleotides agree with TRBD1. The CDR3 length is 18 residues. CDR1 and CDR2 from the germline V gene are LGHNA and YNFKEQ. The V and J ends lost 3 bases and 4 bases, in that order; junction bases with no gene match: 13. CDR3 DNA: TGTGCCAGCAGCCAGGGCACCGGGACAGGGTCAGGAGGAAACACCATATATTTT. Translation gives CASSQGTGTGSGGNTIYF.

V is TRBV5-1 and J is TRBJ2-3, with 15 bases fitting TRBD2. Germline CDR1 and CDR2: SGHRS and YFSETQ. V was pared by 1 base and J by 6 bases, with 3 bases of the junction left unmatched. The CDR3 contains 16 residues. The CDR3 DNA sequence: TGCGCCAGCAGCTTGCTTGGGACTAGCGGGGGGGATACGCAGTATTTT. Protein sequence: CASSLLGTSGGDTQYF.

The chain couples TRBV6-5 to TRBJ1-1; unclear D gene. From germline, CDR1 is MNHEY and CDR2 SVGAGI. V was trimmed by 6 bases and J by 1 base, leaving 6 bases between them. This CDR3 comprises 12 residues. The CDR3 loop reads CASSLRNTEAFF. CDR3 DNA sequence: TGTGCCAGCAGCCTACGGAACACTGAAGCTTTCTTT.

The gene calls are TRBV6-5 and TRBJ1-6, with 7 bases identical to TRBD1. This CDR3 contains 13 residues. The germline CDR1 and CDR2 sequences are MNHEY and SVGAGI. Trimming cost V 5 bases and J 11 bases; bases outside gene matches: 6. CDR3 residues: CASSRQGAAPLHF. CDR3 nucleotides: TGTGCCAGCAGTCGACAGGGTGCGGCACCCCTCCACTTT.

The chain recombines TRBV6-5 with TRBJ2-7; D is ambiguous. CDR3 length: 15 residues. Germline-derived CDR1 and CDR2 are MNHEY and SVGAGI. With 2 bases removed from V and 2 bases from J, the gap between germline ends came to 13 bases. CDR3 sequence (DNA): TGTGCCAGCAGTTACCGAGGAGATTACACCTACGAGCAGTACTTC. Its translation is CASSYRGDYTYEQYF.

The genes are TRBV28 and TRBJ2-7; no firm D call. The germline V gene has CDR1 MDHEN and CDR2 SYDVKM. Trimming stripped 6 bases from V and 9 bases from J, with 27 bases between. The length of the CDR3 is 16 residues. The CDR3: CASSSTDARIIFGQYF. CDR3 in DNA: TGTGCCAGCAGCTCGACTGACGCACGTATAATCTTCGGGCAGTACTTC. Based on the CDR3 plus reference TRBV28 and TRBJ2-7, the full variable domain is DVKVTQSSRYLVKRTGEKVFLECVQDMDHENMFWYRQDPGLGLRLIYFSYDVKMKEKGDIPEGYSVSREKKERFSLILESASTNQTSMYLCASSSTDARIIFGQYFGPGTRLTVT.

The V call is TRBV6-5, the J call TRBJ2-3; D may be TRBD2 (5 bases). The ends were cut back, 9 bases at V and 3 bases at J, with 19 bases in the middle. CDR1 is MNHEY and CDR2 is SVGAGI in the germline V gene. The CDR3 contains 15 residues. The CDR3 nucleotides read TGTGCCAGTAAATTCACGGGCCTAGCTACAGATACGCAGTATTTT. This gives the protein CASKFTGLATDTQYF.

CDR3 DNA sequence: TGTGCCAGCAGTTACGGACTAGCGGGAGGAATTGAGCAGTTCTTC. Translated: CASSYGLAGGIEQFF. V is TRBV27 and J is TRBJ2-1, with 14 bases identical to TRBD2. CDR1 is MNHEY, CDR2 SMNVEV, per germline (reference sequence). The CDR3 length is 15 residues. The junction had 5 bases not matched to a gene; V was cut back by 4 bases and J by 9 bases.

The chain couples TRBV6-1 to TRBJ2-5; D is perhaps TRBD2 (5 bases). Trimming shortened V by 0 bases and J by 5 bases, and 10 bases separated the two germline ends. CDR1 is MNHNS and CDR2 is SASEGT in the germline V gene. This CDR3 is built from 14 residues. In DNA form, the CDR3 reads TGTGCCAGCAGTGAAGCGGGAGACCGGGAGACCCAGTACTTC. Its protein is CASSEAGDRETQYF.